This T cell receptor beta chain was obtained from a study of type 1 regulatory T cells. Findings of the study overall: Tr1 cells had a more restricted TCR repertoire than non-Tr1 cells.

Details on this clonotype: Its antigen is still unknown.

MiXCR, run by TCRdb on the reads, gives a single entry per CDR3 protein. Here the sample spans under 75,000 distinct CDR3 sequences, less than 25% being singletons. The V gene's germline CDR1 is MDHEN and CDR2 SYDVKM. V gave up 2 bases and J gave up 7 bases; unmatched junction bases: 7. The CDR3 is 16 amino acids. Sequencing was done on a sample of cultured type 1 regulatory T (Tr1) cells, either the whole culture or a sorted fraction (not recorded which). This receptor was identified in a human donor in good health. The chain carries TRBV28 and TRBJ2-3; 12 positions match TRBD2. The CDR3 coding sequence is TGTGCCAGCAGTTTAGCTCTAGCGGGAGGGCAATATACGCAGTATTTT. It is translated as CASSLALAGGQYTQYF.